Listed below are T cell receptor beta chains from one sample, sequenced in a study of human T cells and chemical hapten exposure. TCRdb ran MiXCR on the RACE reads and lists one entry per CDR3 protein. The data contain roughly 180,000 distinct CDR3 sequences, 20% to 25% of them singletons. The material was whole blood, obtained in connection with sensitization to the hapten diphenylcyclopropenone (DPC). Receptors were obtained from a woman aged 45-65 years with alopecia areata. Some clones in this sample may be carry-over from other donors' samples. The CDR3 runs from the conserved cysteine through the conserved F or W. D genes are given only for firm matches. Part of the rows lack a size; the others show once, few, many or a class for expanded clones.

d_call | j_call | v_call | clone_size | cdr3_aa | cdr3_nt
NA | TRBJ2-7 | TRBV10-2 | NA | CASSETGPEQYF | TGCGCCAGCAGTGAGACAGGACCCGAGCAGTACTTC
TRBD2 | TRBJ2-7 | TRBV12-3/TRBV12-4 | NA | CASSGGSGDEQYF | TGTGCCAGCAGTGGGGGTAGCGGGGACGAGCAGTACTTC
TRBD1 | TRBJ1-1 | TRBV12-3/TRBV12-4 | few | CASSFEGQGTQNTEAFF | TGTGCCAGCAGTTTTGAGGGACAGGGGACCCAGAACACTGAAGCTTTCTTT
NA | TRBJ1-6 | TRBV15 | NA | CATSNDRPDNSPLHF | TGTGCCACCAGTAATGACAGGCCAGACAATTCACCCCTCCACTTC
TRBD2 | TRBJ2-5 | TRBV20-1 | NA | CSPTPGLAAQETQYF | TGCAGTCCTACTCCGGGACTAGCCGCACAAGAGACCCAGTACTTC
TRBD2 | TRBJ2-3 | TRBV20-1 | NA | CSGSGRKGLYTDTQYF | TGCAGTGGAAGCGGGAGAAAGGGCCTTTACACAGATACGCAGTATTTT
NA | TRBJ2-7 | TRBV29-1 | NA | CSVWDTGRENDEQYF | TGCAGCGTATGGGACACGGGGAGGGAGAACGACGAGCAGTACTTC
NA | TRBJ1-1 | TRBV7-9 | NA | CASSLRSLHSEAFF | TGTGCCAGCAGCTTAAGGAGTCTTCACTCTGAAGCTTTCTTT
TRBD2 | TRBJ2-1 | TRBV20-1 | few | CSATEREPNEQFF | TGCAGTGCTACCGAGCGGGAGCCCAATGAGCAGTTCTTC
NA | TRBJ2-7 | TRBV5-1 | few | CASTPLRDPGDEQYF | TGCGCCAGCACCCCCTTAAGGGACCCGGGGGACGAGCAGTACTTC
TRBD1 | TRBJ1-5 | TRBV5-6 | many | CASSRGTGPDQPQHF | TGTGCCAGCAGCCGTGGGACAGGGCCAGATCAGCCCCAGCATTTT
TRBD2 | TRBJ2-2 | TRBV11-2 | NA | CASSYRSGGGNTGELFF | TGTGCCAGCAGCTATCGTTCGGGAGGGGGTAACACCGGGGAGCTGTTTTTT
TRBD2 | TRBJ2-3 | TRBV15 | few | CATSPSVGRGGDTQYF | TGTGCCACCAGCCCCAGTGTCGGGAGGGGCGGAGATACGCAGTATTTT
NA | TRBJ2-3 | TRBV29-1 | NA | CSVAQQGTSTDTQYF | TGCAGCGTCGCCCAACAGGGCACTAGCACAGATACGCAGTATTTT
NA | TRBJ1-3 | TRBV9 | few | CASSQGLSGNTIYF | TGTGCCAGCAGTCAGGGTCTCTCTGGAAACACCATATATTTT
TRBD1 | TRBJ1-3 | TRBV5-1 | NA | CASSFATGDGNTIYF | TGCGCCAGCAGCTTTGCTACAGGGGATGGAAACACCATATATTTT
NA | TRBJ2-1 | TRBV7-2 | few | CASSSHLGLIIGGEQFF | TGTGCCAGCAGCTCACACCTTGGGCTGATTATCGGGGGTGAGCAGTTCTTC
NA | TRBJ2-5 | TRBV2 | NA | CASNWVTVETQYF | TGTGCCAGCAACTGGGTAACAGTTGAGACCCAGTACTTC
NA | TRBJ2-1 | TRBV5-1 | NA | CASSLDGGGGEQFF | TGCGCCAGCAGCTTGGACGGGGGAGGGGGTGAGCAGTTCTTC
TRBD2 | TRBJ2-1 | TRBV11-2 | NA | CASSSGLAGVGEQFF | TGTGCCAGCAGCTCGGGACTAGCGGGAGTGGGGGAGCAGTTCTTC
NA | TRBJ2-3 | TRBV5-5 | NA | CASSFRTSGDTQYF | TGTGCCAGCAGCTTTAGAACGAGCGGAGATACGCAGTATTTT